These T cell receptor beta chains were read from a single sample in a study of T-cell memory formation after mild COVID-19. TCRdb ran MiXCR on the 5' RACE reads and lists one entry per CDR3 protein. This sample has about 430,000 distinct CDR3 sequences, with roughly 18% found just once. The sample consisted of PBMCs or a T cell subset sorted from them (not recorded which). The source is a man between 18 and 35 years old who had mild COVID-19 (a few samples of this study predate the infection). Cell type and time point are not known. Both conserved end residues are part of each CDR3. Fields, in order: clone size, D gene, J gene, V gene, CDR3 protein, CDR3 DNA. A D gene is named only where the DNA matches it firmly. Size tells how often a clone was seen (once, few, many) or the class of an expanded clone, and some rows leave it out.

size: NA; D: TRBD1; J: TRBJ2-3; V: TRBV20-1; CDR3: CSAKKGQSLDTQYF; DNA: TGCAGTGCTAAAAAGGGACAGTCGCTGGATACGCAGTATTTT
size: NA; D: NA; J: TRBJ1-1; V: TRBV5-6; CDR3: CASCSEGKNTEAFF; DNA: TGTGCCAGCTGCTCAGAAGGGAAGAACACTGAAGCTTTCTTT
size: NA; D: NA; J: TRBJ2-5; V: TRBV5-4; CDR3: CASSTDGTGETQYF; DNA: TGTGCCAGCAGCACAGACGGCACCGGAGAGACCCAGTACTTC
size: NA; D: NA; J: TRBJ1-1; V: TRBV18; CDR3: CASSPRDSNRAFF; DNA: TGTGCCAGCTCACCCCGGGACTCTAATAGGGCTTTCTTT
size: NA; D: NA; J: TRBJ2-1; V: TRBV6-2/TRBV6-3; CDR3: CASSYSGAGEQFF; DNA: TGTGCCAGCAGTTACTCGGGGGCCGGTGAGCAGTTCTTC
size: NA; D: TRBD2; J: TRBJ2-5; V: TRBV12-3/TRBV12-4; CDR3: CASGRLAGGSGETQYF; DNA: TGTGCCAGCGGAAGACTAGCGGGGGGGTCCGGAGAGACCCAGTACTTC
size: many; D: NA; J: TRBJ2-7; V: TRBV7-9; CDR3: CASSQPVGEQYF; DNA: TGTGCCAGCAGCCAACCCGTGGGCGAGCAGTACTTC
size: NA; D: TRBD1; J: TRBJ1-2; V: TRBV4-1; CDR3: CASSRAESGTGARWYGYTF; DNA: TGCGCCAGCAGTCGAGCGGAATCCGGGACAGGAGCTCGTTGGTATGGCTACACCTTC
size: few; D: NA; J: TRBJ2-2; V: TRBV3-1; CDR3: CASSQMGTGELFF; DNA: TGTGCCAGCAGCCAAATGGGGACCGGGGAGCTGTTTTTT
size: many; D: NA; J: TRBJ2-6; V: TRBV20-1; CDR3: CSARSGSSGANVLTF; DNA: TGCAGTGCTAGGTCTGGCAGCTCTGGGGCCAACGTCCTGACTTTC
size: few; D: TRBD2; J: TRBJ2-7; V: TRBV5-1; CDR3: CASSSPNGGAGEQYF; DNA: TGCGCCAGCAGCTCTCCCAACGGGGGGGCCGGCGAGCAGTACTTC
size: few; D: TRBD2; J: TRBJ2-3; V: TRBV19; CDR3: CASSDGGAEDTQYF; DNA: TGTGCCAGTTCAGACGGGGGGGCAGAAGATACGCAGTATTTT
size: few; D: NA; J: TRBJ2-4; V: TRBV3-1; CDR3: CASSQLGKNIQYF; DNA: TGTGCCAGCAGCCAACTGGGGAAAAACATTCAGTACTTC
size: once; D: NA; J: TRBJ1-4; V: TRBV29-1; CDR3: CSVGERGTTNEKLFF; DNA: TGCAGCGTGGGGGAACGAGGGACAACTAATGAAAAACTGTTTTTT
size: few; D: TRBD1; J: TRBJ1-6; V: TRBV4-1; CDR3: CASSQAVPGQGARSPLHF; DNA: TGCGCCAGCAGCCAAGCCGTCCCCGGACAGGGGGCGCGGTCACCCCTCCACTTT
size: many; D: TRBD2; J: TRBJ2-1; V: TRBV20-1; CDR3: CSARGLAGDSYNEQFF; DNA: TGCAGTGCTAGAGGACTAGCGGGGGACTCCTACAATGAGCAGTTCTTC
size: NA; D: TRBD2; J: TRBJ2-3; V: TRBV20-1; CDR3: CSARERGAGATDTQYF; DNA: TGCAGTGCTAGGGAAAGGGGAGCGGGGGCCACAGATACGCAGTATTTT
size: many; D: NA; J: TRBJ2-1; V: TRBV6-5; CDR3: CASSYSRGNEQFF; DNA: TGTGCCAGCAGTTATTCCCGCGGAAATGAGCAGTTCTTC
size: NA; D: NA; J: TRBJ2-6; V: TRBV4-1; CDR3: CASTPVEGGGANVLTF; DNA: TGCGCCAGCACCCCGGTTGAGGGCGGAGGGGCCAACGTCCTGACTTTC
size: NA; D: NA; J: TRBJ1-3; V: TRBV21-1; CDR3: CASSGDCGNTIYF; DNA: TGTGCCAGCAGCGGGGACTGTGGAAACACCATATATTTT
size: once; D: NA; J: TRBJ1-2; V: TRBV30; CDR3: CAWSVVRGHGYTF; DNA: TGTGCCTGGAGTGTTGTCAGGGGACATGGCTACACCTTC
size: few; D: NA; J: TRBJ2-2; V: TRBV21-1; CDR3: CASSSWTGDTGELFF; DNA: TGTGCCAGCAGCAGCTGGACAGGGGACACCGGGGAGCTGTTTTTT
size: NA; D: NA; J: TRBJ2-3; V: TRBV5-1; CDR3: CASSTEGSTDTQYF; DNA: TGCGCCAGCAGCACTGAGGGGAGCACAGATACGCAGTATTTT
size: NA; D: NA; J: TRBJ2-3; V: TRBV6-5; CDR3: CASSYSNLVDTQYF; DNA: TGTGCCAGCAGTTACTCGAACCTGGTCGATACGCAGTATTTT
size: once; D: TRBD1; J: TRBJ1-4; V: TRBV30; CDR3: CAWSLTGGAEKLFF; DNA: TGTGCCTGGAGTTTGACAGGGGGGGCTGAAAAACTGTTTTTT
size: few; D: TRBD1; J: TRBJ2-5; V: TRBV5-1; CDR3: CASKYDGTVQETQYF; DNA: TGCGCCAGCAAGTACGACGGGACAGTCCAAGAGACCCAGTACTTC
size: few; D: TRBD1; J: TRBJ1-1; V: TRBV5-1; CDR3: CASSLQGDRWSSEAFF; DNA: TGCGCCAGCAGCTTGCAGGGGGATAGGTGGTCTTCCGAAGCTTTCTTT
size: NA; D: NA; J: TRBJ1-2; V: TRBV15; CDR3: CATSRGREDIWSNYGYTF; DNA: TGTGCCACCAGCAGGGGCCGGGAGGACATCTGGAGTAACTATGGCTACACCTTC
size: few; D: NA; J: TRBJ1-1; V: TRBV5-4; CDR3: CASSFGQMNTEAFF; DNA: TGTGCCAGCAGCTTCGGACAGATGAACACTGAAGCTTTCTTT
size: many; D: NA; J: TRBJ2-5; V: TRBV5-1; CDR3: CASSLVEGAETQYF; DNA: TGCGCCAGCAGCTTGGTCGAGGGCGCAGAGACCCAGTACTTC
size: few; D: NA; J: TRBJ1-1; V: TRBV5-1; CDR3: CASSVGEGFEAFF; DNA: TGCGCCAGCAGCGTCGGTGAGGGGTTTGAAGCTTTCTTT
size: NA; D: NA; J: TRBJ1-3; V: TRBV20-1; CDR3: CSARDARYSGNTIYF; DNA: TGCAGTGCTAGAGATGCTCGCTACTCTGGAAACACCATATATTTT
size: NA; D: NA; J: TRBJ2-7; V: TRBV7-9; CDR3: CASSSLGNEQYF; DNA: TGTGCCAGCAGCTCTCTAGGGAACGAGCAGTACTTC
size: few; D: NA; J: TRBJ1-5; V: TRBV20-1; CDR3: CSAANPREFDNQPQHF; DNA: TGCAGTGCCGCCAATCCCCGGGAGTTTGACAATCAGCCCCAGCATTTT
size: NA; D: TRBD1; J: TRBJ1-1; V: TRBV7-9; CDR3: CASSLRDRSNTEDFF; DNA: TGTGCCAGCAGCCTAAGGGACAGGAGCAACACTGAAGATTTCTTT
size: NA; D: NA; J: TRBJ2-3; V: TRBV20-1; CDR3: CSARVWGTDTQYF; DNA: TGCAGTGCTAGAGTATGGGGCACAGATACGCAGTATTTT
size: few; D: TRBD1; J: TRBJ2-4; V: TRBV19; CDR3: CASTLNRGRAKNIQYF; DNA: TGTGCCAGTACTCTCAACAGGGGTCGGGCCAAAAACATTCAGTACTTC
size: NA; D: TRBD2; J: TRBJ2-7; V: TRBV9; CDR3: CASSVAGTSGYEQYF; DNA: TGTGCCAGCAGCGTAGCGGGGACTAGCGGCTACGAGCAGTACTTC
size: few; D: NA; J: TRBJ2-1; V: TRBV9; CDR3: CASSVGGGSNEQFF; DNA: TGTGCCAGCAGCGTAGGTGGGGGAAGCAATGAGCAGTTCTTC